One sample yielded the 14 T cell receptor beta chains listed below, sequenced in a study of T cell responses to AZD1222 COVID-19 vaccine. Here immunoSEQ multiplex PCR was the method, and the copy in TCRdb shows in-frame clones only, minus some. This table has 95,000 to 150,000 clones, approximately 85% appearing once. The sequencing used peripheral blood, collected on day 0 of AZD1222 vaccination. The receptors stem from an adult in good health.

This chain joins TRBV19 and TRBJ2-3; 8 nucleotides align to TRBD2. With V trimmed by 1 base and J by 5 bases, 2 bases remained unmatched. Germline V gene data show CDR1 as LNHDA and CDR2 as SQIVND (reference sequence). The CDR3 contains 14 residues. CDR3 amino acids: CASSIGGGQDTQYF. The CDR3 nucleotides are TGTGCCAGTAGTATAGGCGGGGGGCAAGATACGCAGTATTTT.

V and J are TRBV28 and TRBJ1-2; a possible D gene is TRBD1 (5 bases). Trimming shortened V by 2 bases and J by 4 bases, and 26 bases separated the two germline ends. CDR1 is MDHEN, CDR2 SYDVKM, per germline. There are 19 residues in the CDR3. CDR3 sequence reads: CASSLGSTVSRRGTYGYTF. DNA of the CDR3: TGTGCCAGCAGTTTAGGGTCGACGGTTAGTCGTCGTGGGACCTATGGCTACACCTTC.

J is TRBJ2-6 and V is TRBV28, with 7 bases lining up with TRBD1. The CDR3 runs to 16 residues. Trimming removed 6 bases from V and 4 bases from J; junction bases left unmatched: 9. The germline gives CDR1 MDHEN, CDR2 SYDVKM. CDR3 nucleotide sequence: TGTGCCAGCAGCGCAAAGGGGGCGAGGGGGGCCAACGTCCTGACTTTC. Protein sequence: CASSAKGARGANVLTF.

This clone was counted a single time. The chain couples TRBV2 to TRBJ1-1; 10 bases match TRBD1. J gave up 3 bases and V 1 base, and 11 bases lay outside the gene matches. The CDR3 loop spans 18 amino acids. Germline V gene data show CDR1 as SNHLY and CDR2 as FYNNEI. CDR3 residues: CASSEEGVTGGSDTEAFF. As DNA, the CDR3 is TGTGCCAGCAGTGAAGAGGGTGTGACAGGGGGCTCTGACACTGAAGCTTTCTTT.

The table lists this clone with a count of one. Sequence at one end of the junction differs from germline and may be a read error. This rearrangement joins TRBV7-3 to TRBJ1-4; D unresolved. CDR1 and CDR2 from the germline V gene are SGHTA and FQGTGA. The CDR3 sequence is 17 residues long. CDR3 amino acids: CASSQKAEAQTKEKLFF. CDR3 nucleotide sequence: TGTGCCAGCAGCCAAAAGGCAGAGGCACAAACTAAGGAAAAACTGTTTTTT.

CDR3 region: CASSSGQGSNYEQYF. CDR3 in DNA: TGTGCCAGCAGTTCGGGACAGGGGTCCAACTACGAGCAGTACTTC. The chain recombines TRBV6-5 with TRBJ2-7, with 10 bases that match TRBD1. Trimming at V came to 4 bases and at J to 3 bases, leaving 6 bases not matched to a gene. This CDR3 is built from 15 residues. Germline values: CDR1 MNHEY, CDR2 SVGAGI.

This chain connects TRBV5-1 to TRBJ1-3; no definite D call. CDR1 and CDR2 from the germline V gene are SGHRS and YFSETQ. V was trimmed by 4 bases and J by 4 bases, leaving 18 bases between them. The CDR3 sequence is 16 residues long. CDR3 nucleotides: TGCGCCAGCAGCCCTGGACGGCCCGAATTGGGAAACACCATATATTTT. It is translated as CASSPGRPELGNTIYF.

V gene TRBV11-2 combines with J gene TRBJ2-7; 7 positions match TRBD1. This CDR3 has 15 residues. The trim removed 1 base at V and 4 bases at J, leaving 7 bases unmatched. Germline CDR1 and CDR2: SGHAT and FQNNGV. CDR3 sequence (DNA): TGTGCCAGCAGCTTAGTTTTGGGACAGAGTTACGAGCAGTACTTC. Its protein is CASSLVLGQSYEQYF.

V gene TRBV6-4 combines with J gene TRBJ2-7; the D call may be TRBD1 or TRBD2 (7 bases each). The CDR3 covers 17 residues. Germline CDR1 and CDR2: MRHNA and SNTAGT. Trimming stripped 0 bases from V and 9 bases from J, with 24 bases between. The CDR3 nucleotides are TGTGCCAGCAGTGACTCTGGGGGAGGGACAGATGAGTGCGGGCAGTACTTC. It encodes CASSDSGGGTDECGQYF.

V is TRBV20-1 and J is TRBJ1-4, with 7 positions matching TRBD1. The V gene end was trimmed by 5 bases and the J gene end by 7 bases; junction bases not matched to a gene: 1. Germline CDR1 and CDR2: DFQATT and SNEGSKA (reference sequence). This CDR3 has 11 amino acids. The CDR3 DNA follows: TGCAGTGCTGACAGGGCTGAAAAACTGTTTTTT. This gives the protein CSADRAEKLFF.

The gene calls are TRBV30 and TRBJ1-4; D call uncertain. This CDR3 has 12 amino acids. Per the germline V gene, CDR1 is GTSNPN and CDR2 is SVGIG (reference sequence). The V end lost 1 base, the J end lost 3 bases, and 3 bases lay between the germline ends. This CDR3 is CAWSGPNEKLFF. The CDR3 DNA follows: TGTGCCTGGAGTGGCCCTAATGAAAAACTGTTTTTT.

CDR3 in DNA: TGTGCCAGCAGCGCCGGGACGGCTGATACCGGGGAGCTGTTTTTT. This encodes CASSAGTADTGELFF. The genes are TRBV9 and TRBJ2-2; the D gene could be TRBD1 or TRBD2 (5 bases each). Germline-derived CDR1 and CDR2 are SGDLS and YYNGEE. The CDR3 sequence is 15 residues long. V lost 3 bases and J 5 bases, leaving 14 bases between the germline ends.

The chain employs TRBV5-4 and TRBJ1-6, with TRBD1 as a possible D gene (5 bases). CDR1 is SGHNT and CDR2 is YYREEE in the germline V gene (reference sequence). The CDR3 is 18 amino acids. V lost 4 bases and J 10 bases, leaving 27 bases between the germline ends. The CDR3 sequence is CASSPPLGAAPLMSPLHF. The CDR3 DNA is TGTGCCAGCAGCCCACCTCTTGGGGCGGCACCCCTAATGTCACCCCTCCACTTT.

J is TRBJ1-3 and V is TRBV5-1; TRBD1 aligns across 9 bases. The length of the CDR3 is 16 residues. Germline trimming cut 4 bases from V and 0 bases from J; bases unmatched to any gene: 5. Germline assignment: CDR1 SGHRS and CDR2 YFSETQ. CDR3 DNA sequence: TGCGCCAGCAGCGGGAGACAGGGGGACTCTGGAAACACCATATATTTT. This encodes CASSGRQGDSGNTIYF.